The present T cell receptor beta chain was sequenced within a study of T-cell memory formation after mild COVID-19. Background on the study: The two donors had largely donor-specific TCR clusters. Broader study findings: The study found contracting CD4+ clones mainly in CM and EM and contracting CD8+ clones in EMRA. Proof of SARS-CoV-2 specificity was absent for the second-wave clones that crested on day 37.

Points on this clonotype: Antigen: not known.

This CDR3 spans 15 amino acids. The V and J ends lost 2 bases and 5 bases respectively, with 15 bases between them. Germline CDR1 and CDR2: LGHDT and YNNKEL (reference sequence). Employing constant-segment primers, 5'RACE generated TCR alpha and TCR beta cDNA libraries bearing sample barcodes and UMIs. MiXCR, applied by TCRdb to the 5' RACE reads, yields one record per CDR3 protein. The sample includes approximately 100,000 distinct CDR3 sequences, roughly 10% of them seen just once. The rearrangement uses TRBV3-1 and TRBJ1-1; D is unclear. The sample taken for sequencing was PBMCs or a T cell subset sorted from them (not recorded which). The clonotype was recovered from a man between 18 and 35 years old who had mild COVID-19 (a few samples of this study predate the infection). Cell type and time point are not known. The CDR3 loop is CASSQITRRGTEAFF. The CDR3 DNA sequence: TGTGCCAGCAGCCAAATCACTCGCCGGGGAACTGAAGCTTTCTTT.